The rows below give T cell receptor beta chains drawn from one sample of a study of T cells after yellow fever vaccination. TCRdb re-called the 5' RACE reads through MiXCR, storing one row per CDR3 protein. Of more than 250,000 distinct CDR3 sequences in the sample, around 7% were seen once. Sequencing was performed on PBMCs, taken 45 days after the first yellow fever vaccination. The source of these receptors is a young man who received the YFV17D yellow fever vaccine. Each CDR3 is given with its conserved first and last residue. Each record gives: J gene, clone size, V gene, D gene, CDR3 length, CDR3 protein, CDR3 DNA. A D gene is named only where the DNA matches it firmly. The size of a clone is reported for some rows only, either as once, few or many, or as a class for expanded clones.

TRBJ1-5	few	TRBV5-1	-	14	CASSLDGTSVVQHF	TGCGCCAGCAGCTTGGATGGGACTTCGGTGGTTCAGCATTTT
TRBJ2-3	many	TRBV7-9	-	14	CASSQLLSTDTQYF	TGTGCCAGCAGCCAACTACTGAGCACAGATACGCAGTATTTT
TRBJ2-1	-	TRBV5-1	TRBD2	17	CASSLPSVGGARDEQFF	TGCGCCAGCAGCTTGCCCTCCGTCGGGGGGGCGCGGGATGAGCAGTTCTTC
TRBJ2-3	few	TRBV11-1	TRBD1	18	CASSLPRTGRFRTDTQYF	TGTGCCAGCAGCTTACCCCGGACAGGCCGATTCCGCACAGATACGCAGTATTTT
TRBJ2-1	-	TRBV25-1	-	15	CASSEVAGWKGEQFF	TGTGCCAGCAGTGAAGTTGCGGGATGGAAGGGCGAGCAGTTCTTC
TRBJ2-1	few	TRBV6-1	TRBD2	16	CASSESVGGGYNEQFF	TGTGCCAGCAGTGAATCAGTCGGCGGGGGATACAATGAGCAGTTCTTC
TRBJ1-2	-	TRBV6-1	-	14	CASSLGRQTYGYTF	TGTGCCAGCTCCCTCGGCAGGCAGACCTATGGCTACACCTTC
TRBJ1-2	-	TRBV20-1	-	14	CSARDIQEIYGYTF	TGCAGTGCTAGAGATATACAGGAGATCTATGGCTACACCTTC
TRBJ2-3	-	TRBV5-1	-	13	CASSGEGADTQYF	TGCGCCAGCAGCGGCGAGGGGGCAGATACGCAGTATTTT
TRBJ2-6	few	TRBV10-3	-	12	CAIGSGANVLTF	TGTGCCATCGGGTCTGGGGCCAACGTCCTGACTTTC
TRBJ1-1	-	TRBV19	-	15	CASSILPVGGTEAFF	TGTGCCAGTAGTATTTTGCCGGTCGGGGGCACTGAAGCTTTCTTT
TRBJ2-3	few	TRBV29-1	TRBD2	14	CSVEASGGRDTQYF	TGCAGCGTTGAGGCTAGCGGGGGAAGAGATACGCAGTATTTT
TRBJ2-1	-	TRBV7-2	TRBD1	15	CASSFPGQGLYEQFF	TGTGCCAGCAGTTTCCCGGGACAGGGGCTTTATGAGCAGTTCTTC
TRBJ2-3	-	TRBV5-1	-	15	CASSPPGLGSDTQYF	TGCGCCAGCAGCCCCCCGGGGTTGGGTTCAGATACGCAGTATTTT
TRBJ1-2	few	TRBV6-5	-	15	CASSYSGTPGYGYTF	TGTGCCAGCAGTTACTCGGGGACCCCGGGCTATGGCTACACCTTC
TRBJ1-1	-	TRBV12-5	TRBD1	15	CASGLLGTGNTEAFF	TGTGCTAGTGGTTTACTCGGGACAGGGAACACTGAAGCTTTCTTT
TRBJ1-3	few	TRBV6-1	-	13	CARRQHSGNTIYF	TGTGCCAGACGACAGCACTCTGGAAACACCATATATTTT
TRBJ2-1	many	TRBV9	TRBD2	16	CASSGPGLGPSNEQFF	TGTGCCAGCAGCGGTCCGGGACTAGGCCCCTCTAATGAGCAGTTCTTC